One and the same sample provided the 18 T cell receptor beta chains below, sequenced in a study of radiotherapy plus CTLA-4 blockade in lung cancer. The protocol was immunoSEQ multiplex PCR, while the TCRdb copy is restricted to in-frame clones and leaves out a portion. This sample yields about 62,000 clones, of which 76% are seen a single time; 2.9% belongs to the top ten. Here the sequenced sample was peripheral blood, taken from a patient treated with radiotherapy plus ipilimumab. The receptors come from a human donor with non-small cell lung cancer who had a complete response to radiotherapy plus ipilimumab.

V gene TRBV5-8 combines with J gene TRBJ2-7; D is unresolved. This CDR3 is built from 15 residues. Trimming left V 0 bases short and J 5 bases short, with 15 bases between. Germline lookup yields CDR1 SGHTS and CDR2 YDEGEE. The CDR3 DNA follows: TGTGCCAGCAGCTTGGACGGCAGGTTTCCGAACGAGCAGTACTTC. Its translation is CASSLDGRFPNEQYF.

The chain recombines TRBV18 with TRBJ2-7, with TRBD2 identical over 8 bases. J lost 5 bases, V lost 1 base, and 13 bases had no gene match. This CDR3 is built from 17 residues. The V gene's germline CDR1 is KGHSH and CDR2 LQKENI. The CDR3: CASSPRDGRASGDEQYF. CDR3 DNA sequence: TGTGCCAGCTCACCACGGGACGGGAGGGCCTCCGGTGACGAGCAGTACTTC.

The rearrangement links TRBV18 to TRBJ1-2, with a weak D call TRBD1 (6 bases). This CDR3 is built from 17 residues. CDR1 is KGHSH, CDR2 LQKENI, per germline. Trimming cost V 5 bases and J 6 bases, with 25 bases left between them. The CDR3 DNA reads as TGTGCCAGCTCAGCCACGCAGGGGATACACCTTGACGATGGCTACACCTTC. Translation gives CASSATQGIHLDDGYTF.

V usage is TRBV5-1 and J usage is TRBJ1-5; weak D call: TRBD1 (6 bases). This CDR3 has 15 residues. V dropped 0 bases and J dropped 4 bases, with 11 bases sitting between them. Germline V gives CDR1 SGHRS, CDR2 YFSETQ. CDR3 sequence: CASSLEGTTNQPQHF. In DNA form, the CDR3 reads TGCGCCAGCAGCTTGGAAGGGACAACGAATCAGCCCCAGCATTTT.

This clone was seen once. The chain couples TRBV19 to TRBJ2-3; 7 bases line up with TRBD1. The CDR3 has 14 residues. J gave up 1 base and V 4 bases, and 2 bases lay outside the gene matches. Germline V gene lookup returns CDR1 LNHDA and CDR2 SQIVND (reference sequence). The CDR3 sequence is CASSTGQGTDTQYF. The CDR3 nucleotides are TGTGCCAGTAGTACCGGACAGGGCACAGATACGCAGTATTTT.

The chain recombines TRBV4-2 with TRBJ2-2, with D unresolved. V was pared by 0 bases and J by 0 bases, with 8 bases between. This CDR3 is built from 16 residues. CDR1 and CDR2 (germline): LGHNA, YNFKEQ. The CDR3 DNA follows: TGTGCCAGCAGCCAAGATCAGGCGCCGAACACCGGGGAGCTGTTTTTT. Protein sequence: CASSQDQAPNTGELFF.

The chain is built from TRBV6-6 and TRBJ2-3; D remains ambiguous. Germline lookup yields CDR1 MNHNY and CDR2 SVGAGI (reference sequence). Deletions cut 7 bases from V and 0 bases from J, with 8 bases between. CDR3 length: 13 residues. The CDR3 DNA sequence: TGTGCCAGCATCAAGACTAGCACAGATACGCAGTATTTT. This sequence encodes CASIKTSTDTQYF.

The J gene is TRBJ2-2, the V gene TRBV6-1; no reliable D call. From germline, CDR1 is MNHNS and CDR2 SASEGT. V shed 1 base and J shed 3 bases, with 9 bases lying between them. The length of the CDR3 is 15 residues. CDR3 amino acids: CASSEVTADTGELFF. CDR3 DNA: TGTGCCAGCAGTGAAGTTACCGCAGACACCGGGGAGCTGTTTTTT.

This clone occurred once. The chain employs TRBV2 and TRBJ2-7, with D perhaps matching TRBD1 (6 bases). Trimming took 6 bases from V and 2 from J, leaving 17 bases between them. Germline V gene data show CDR1 as SNHLY and CDR2 as FYNNEI. The CDR3 covers 15 residues. The CDR3 here is CASSAMRQVAYEQYF. The CDR3 nucleotides are TGTGCCAGCAGCGCTATGCGACAGGTCGCCTACGAGCAGTACTTC.

The V call is TRBV7-2, the J call TRBJ2-1; TRBD1 aligns across 8 bases. Germline CDR1 and CDR2: SGHTA and FQGNSA. V dropped 3 bases and J dropped 2; count of bases not matched to a gene: 15. The CDR3 totals 19 residues. The CDR3 protein is CASSFRPAFGTGAYNEQFF. The CDR3 DNA is TGTGCCAGCAGCTTCCGGCCTGCGTTTGGGACAGGAGCCTACAATGAGCAGTTCTTC.

The chain is built from TRBV4-1 and TRBJ2-2; TRBD2 might be the D (5 bases). V lost 0 bases, J lost 2 bases, and 16 bases lay in between. CDR1 is MGHRA and CDR2 is YSYEKL in the germline V gene. The CDR3 loop spans 18 amino acids. In DNA, the CDR3 is TGCGCCAGCAGCCAAGAGTGGGTCGAGACTATCAACACCGGGGAGCTGTTTTTT. Amino acids: CASSQEWVETINTGELFF.

The genes are TRBV11-2 and TRBJ1-3; possibly TRBD1 for D (5 bases). Germline V gene data show CDR1 as SGHAT and CDR2 as FQNNGV. The germline V and J ends were trimmed by 4 bases and 0 bases, with 10 bases remaining between them. This CDR3 comprises 15 residues. The CDR3 bases are TGTGCCAGCAGCTGGGGCCTGAGCTCTGGAAACACCATATATTTT. Its protein is CASSWGLSSGNTIYF. Based on the CDR3 plus reference TRBV11-2 and TRBJ1-3, the full variable domain is EAGVAQSPRYKIIEKRQSVAFWCNPISGHATLYWYQQILGQGPKLLIQFQNNGVVDDSQLPKDRFSAERLKGVDSTLKIQPAKLEDSAVYLCASSWGLSSGNTIYFGEGSWLTVV.

In this sample, this clone turned up once. The chain couples TRBV11-2 to TRBJ2-3, with 9 bases that match TRBD1. CDR3 length equals 13 residues. Germline loops: CDR1 SGHAT, CDR2 FQNNGV. The V gene end was trimmed by 7 bases and the J gene end by 4 bases; junction bases not matched to a gene: 3. The CDR3 is CASTGQGSDTQYF. The DNA for the CDR3 is TGTGCCAGCACCGGACAGGGGTCAGATACGCAGTATTTT. Looking up the rest from reference TRBV11-2 and TRBJ2-3 gives the full variable domain: EAGVAQSPRYKIIEKRQSVAFWCNPISGHATLYWYQQILGQGPKLLIQFQNNGVVDDSQLPKDRFSAERLKGVDSTLKIQPAKLEDSAVYLCASTGQGSDTQYFGPGTRLTVL.

This clone was found once. This sequence joins TRBV27 and TRBJ2-5; 7 nucleotides match TRBD1. The V gene end was trimmed by 5 bases and the J gene end by 1 base; junction bases not matched to a gene: 13. There are 17 residues in the CDR3. Germline V gene sequence: CDR1 MNHEY, CDR2 SMNVEV (reference sequence). The CDR3 spells CASSSKGRGQSQETQYF. CDR3 in DNA: TGTGCCAGCAGTAGTAAAGGAAGGGGACAGAGCCAAGAGACCCAGTACTTC.

V and J are TRBV9 and TRBJ2-6; D might be TRBD1 (6 bases). V gave up 0 bases and J gave up 5 bases, with 9 bases separating them. Germline CDR1 SGDLS, CDR2 YYNGEE. There are 15 residues in the CDR3. The CDR3 region has the DNA TGTGCCAGCAGCGTAGGAGGGGGATGGGCCAACGTCCTGACTTTC. It encodes CASSVGGGWANVLTF.

The chain recombines TRBV19 with TRBJ1-5, with a weak D call TRBD1 (5 bases). CDR1 and CDR2 from the germline V gene are LNHDA and SQIVND (reference sequence). V dropped 5 bases and J dropped 2 bases, with 16 bases sitting between them. CDR3 size: 16 residues. The DNA for the CDR3 is TGTGCCAGTAGTGACGGGGGTTTTCGGGGCAATCAGCCCCAGCATTTT. Its protein is CASSDGGFRGNQPQHF.

The chain combines TRBV19 with TRBJ2-1; maybe TRBD1 (6 bases). Trimming shortened V by 5 bases and J by 1 base, and 15 bases separated the two germline ends. CDR1 is LNHDA, CDR2 SQIVND, per germline (reference sequence). CDR3 size: 16 residues. The CDR3 protein is CASSGTQLRSYNEQFF. DNA for the CDR3: TGTGCCAGTAGTGGGACACAGCTTAGATCCTACAATGAGCAGTTCTTC. Filled out from reference TRBV19 and TRBJ2-1, the complete variable domain reads DGGITQSPKYLFRKEGQNVTLSCEQNLNHDAMYWYRQDPGQGLRLIYYSQIVNDFQKGDIAEGYSVSREKKESFPLTVTSAQKNPTAFYLCASSGTQLRSYNEQFFGPGTRLTVL.

V and J are TRBV5-4 and TRBJ2-5; possibly TRBD1 for D (6 bases). Judging by the DNA end, TRBJ2-7 fits better; the J call may be wrong. This CDR3 is 15 amino acids long. Germline-derived CDR1 and CDR2 are SGHNT and YYREEE (reference sequence). The CDR3 is CASSHRDMSSHEQYF. The CDR3 DNA follows: TGTGCCAGCAGCCATCGGGACATGTCGTCCCACGAGCAGTACTTC.